This T cell receptor beta chain was obtained from a study of blood T cell repertoires in COVID-19. About the research overall: Material from acute and convalescent COVID-19 was sourced from the United States, Italy and Spain.

As handled by the study authors: Amplifying reference gene primers gave estimates of nucleated cell counts. This table comes from immunoSEQ multiplex PCR, and its TCRdb copy is limited to in-frame clones, with some not included. V and J calls and clone size follow that table, whereas D and trimming were derived from the DNA. The sample comprises fewer than 200,000 clones, around nine tenths of which are singletons, and approximately 0.93% rests with the top ten. This clone was counted between two and nine times. Germline CDR1 reads MGHRA; CDR2 reads YSYEKL. This CDR3 has 18 residues. V lost 5 bases and J lost 1; bases outside the gene matches: 7.

The TCR comes from a woman aged 18 to 35 who had recovered from COVID-19. The V call is TRBV4-1, the J call TRBJ2-3; the match to TRBD2 covers 15 bases. Sequencing used peripheral blood. CDR3 coding DNA: TGCGCCAGCAGCTCCTCGGGACTAGCGGGAGGCGGCACAGATACGCAGTATTTT. This gives the protein CASSSSGLAGGGTDTQYF.